These 32 T cell receptor beta chains came from one sample sequenced in a study of PD-1 blockade in classical Hodgkin lymphoma (dated by TCRdb to the early 2020s). Taken with the paper, the label for time point translates to: cycle 1 day 1 (C1D1), immediately before nivolumab initiation. All trial patients had relapsed after autologous stem cell transplantation, with cohorts A, B and C differing in prior brentuximab vedotin exposure. Library prep was done by the immunoSEQ multiplex PCR assay. What TCRdb holds here is the immuneACCESS table cut down to in-frame rearrangements. Part of the clones is not present; checked against another copy, under half of the missing clones reflect an unresolved V gene, and the others are unexplained. A total of 9,500 to 12,000 clones appear in this sample, less than 80% of them only once. About 9.4% of the sample goes to the ten largest clones. The specimen comprised peripheral blood mononuclear cells (PBMCs), sampled at baseline. These receptors were collected from a human donor with classical Hodgkin lymphoma.

The chain links TRBV5-1 to TRBJ2-7, with 11 bases aligning to TRBD2. The ends lost 5 bases at V and 4 bases at J; junction bases unmatched: 5. From germline, CDR1 is SGHRS and CDR2 YFSETQ. CDR3 length equals 14 residues. The CDR3 DNA reads TGCGCCAGCAGACCCGGGACTAGCGGATACGAGCAGTACTTC. Amino acid sequence: CASRPGTSGYEQYF.

The chain is built from TRBV6-6 and TRBJ1-5, with 8 bases matching TRBD1. This CDR3 has 15 residues. Germline CDR1 is MNHNY and CDR2 is SVGAGI (reference sequence). V shed 2 bases, J shed 5 bases, and the junction held 5 bases outside the gene matches. Here the CDR3 reads CASSYQQGGHQPQHF. The CDR3 coding sequence is TGTGCCAGCAGTTACCAACAGGGGGGTCATCAGCCCCAGCATTTT.

The CDR3 sequence: CASSYSSQGNTIYF. The CDR3 DNA reads TGTGCCAGCAGTTACTCGAGTCAGGGAAACACCATATATTTT. This chain links TRBV6-6 with TRBJ1-3; D gene unclear. Trimming took off 0 bases at V and 4 bases at J, with 7 bases between the two ends. The germline V gene encodes CDR1 MNHNY and CDR2 SVGAGI (reference sequence). The CDR3 runs 14 residues.

The CDR3 here is CASSWTGREDGYTF. In nucleotides, the CDR3 is TGTGCCAGCAGCTGGACAGGGAGGGAGGATGGCTACACCTTC. The V and J genes are TRBV7-2 and TRBJ1-2; 8 nucleotides match TRBD1. Germline-derived CDR1 and CDR2 are SGHTA and FQGNSA. V lost 4 bases and J lost 6; bases outside the gene matches: 7. The CDR3 totals 14 residues.

The V call is TRBV15, the J call TRBJ2-2; no clear D gene. The length of the CDR3 is 13 residues. Trimming pared 1 base from V and 6 bases from J, leaving 6 bases between. Looked up from germline, CDR1 is LNHNV and CDR2 is YYDKDF (reference sequence). CDR3 loop: CATSRVDSGELFF. The CDR3 DNA reads TGTGCCACCAGCAGAGTGGATTCCGGGGAGCTGTTTTTT.

The gene calls are TRBV5-1 and TRBJ1-2, with TRBD1 matching 7 bases. The V gene's germline CDR1 is SGHRS and CDR2 YFSETQ. The ends lost 4 bases at V and 7 bases at J; junction bases unmatched: 16. CDR3 size: 16 residues. The CDR3 coding sequence is TGCGCCAGCAGCGCCTCCGGGACGGACAGGCTACGTGGCTACACCTTC. It yields the protein CASSASGTDRLRGYTF. The whole variable domain, filled in from reference TRBV5-1 and TRBJ1-2, reads KAGVTQTPRYLIKTRGQQVTLSCSPISGHRSVSWYQQTPGQGLQFLFEYFSETQRNKGNFPGRFSGRQFSNSRSEMNVSTLELGDSALYLCASSASGTDRLRGYTFGSGTRLTVV.

This clone occurred a few times. The rearrangement joins TRBV6-5 to TRBJ2-7, with 9 nucleotides matching TRBD2. The ends lost 7 bases at V and 7 bases at J; junction bases unmatched: 14. Germline V lookup: CDR1 MNHEY, CDR2 SVGAGI. CDR3 length equals 15 residues. CDR3 DNA: TGTGCCAGCACGGCCCCGGGACTAGCCGCCGGGGAGCAGTACTTC. This gives the protein CASTAPGLAAGEQYF.

J is TRBJ1-6 and V is TRBV10-3, with D hard to call. Trimming removed 7 bases from V and 0 bases from J, with 4 bases in between. Germline lookup yields CDR1 ENHRY and CDR2 SYGVKD. This CDR3 region has 13 residues. CDR3 coding DNA: TGTGCCATCACGAGCTCCTATAATTCACCCCTCCACTTT. Translated, it gives CAITSSYNSPLHF.

The rearrangement uses TRBV19 and TRBJ1-5; D is ambiguous. This CDR3 has 15 amino acids. The germline V and J ends were trimmed by 1 base and 3 bases, with 10 bases remaining between them. Germline CDR1 is LNHDA and CDR2 is SQIVND (reference sequence). The CDR3 region is CASSIGGSNNQPQHF. The CDR3 bases are TGTGCCAGTAGTATAGGAGGCTCAAACAATCAGCCCCAGCATTTT.

This clone was seen a few times. This chain connects TRBV10-3 to TRBJ1-3; no clear D gene. Per the germline V gene, CDR1 is ENHRY and CDR2 is SYGVKD. V was cut by 3 bases and J by 2 bases, with 8 bases left in between. The length of the CDR3 is 14 residues. The CDR3 loop reads CAISDGVPGNTIYF. CDR3 in DNA: TGTGCCATCAGTGATGGGGTACCTGGAAACACCATATATTTT.

This clone was counted a few times. The V gene is TRBV11-3, the J gene TRBJ2-1, with 8 bases identical to TRBD2. Germline loops: CDR1 SGHNT, CDR2 YENEEA. The CDR3 runs 16 residues. V dropped 7 bases and J dropped 5; count of bases not matched to a gene: 13. CDR3 coding DNA: TGTGCCAGCACCCCGCTGGGCGGGGGGTATAACAATGAGCAGTTCTTC. Protein product: CASTPLGGGYNNEQFF. Filled out from reference TRBV11-3 and TRBJ2-1, the complete variable domain reads EAGVVQSPRYKIIEKKQPVAFWCNPISGHNTLYWYLQNLGQGPELLIRYENEEAVDDSQLPKDRFSAERLKGVDSTLKIQPAELGDSAVYLCASTPLGGGYNNEQFFGPGTRLTVL.

This rearrangement joins TRBV7-9 to TRBJ1-2; unclear D gene. Trimming shortened V by 4 bases and J by 5 bases, and 5 bases separated the two germline ends. The CDR3 covers 11 residues. Germline CDR1 reads SEHNR; CDR2 reads FQNEAQ (reference sequence). CDR3 nucleotides: TGTGCCAGCAGCTCCAGATATGGCTACACCTTC. Translation gives CASSSRYGYTF.

The chain links TRBV6-5 to TRBJ2-7; 12 bases align to TRBD2. The CDR3 covers 16 residues. With V trimmed by 0 bases and J by 3 bases, 3 bases remained unmatched. The V gene's germline CDR1 is MNHEY and CDR2 SVGAGI. CDR3 DNA sequence: TGTGCCAGCAGTTACTCCCTACTAGCGGGGGGCTACGAGCAGTACTTC. The encoded protein is CASSYSLLAGGYEQYF.

V and J are TRBV5-4 and TRBJ2-3; 10 bases match TRBD2. The ends lost 2 bases at V and 2 bases at J; junction bases unmatched: 5. This CDR3 is 16 amino acids long. The germline CDR1 and CDR2 sequences are SGHNT and YYREEE (reference sequence). CDR3 nucleotides: TGTGCCAGCAGCTTAAGACTAGCGGGTAACACAGATACGCAGTATTTT. It specifies CASSLRLAGNTDTQYF.

This rearrangement joins TRBV6-1 to TRBJ1-5; 12 bases line up with TRBD1. Germline lookup yields CDR1 MNHNS and CDR2 SASEGT. The V and J ends lost 5 bases and 4 bases, in that order; junction bases with no gene match: 3. This CDR3 spans 15 amino acids. The CDR3: CASSRGQGANQPQHF. DNA of the CDR3: TGTGCCAGCAGTAGGGGACAGGGGGCAAATCAGCCCCAGCATTTT.

This chain links TRBV7-2 with TRBJ2-2, with TRBD2 matching over 11 bases. This CDR3 region has 15 residues. The junction had 0 bases not matched to a gene; V was cut back by 3 bases and J by 3 bases. Germline loops: CDR1 SGHTA, CDR2 FQGNSA. CDR3 bases: TGTGCCAGCAGCTTGACTAGCGGGGACACCGGGGAGCTGTTTTTT. It yields the protein CASSLTSGDTGELFF.

In its sample, this clone was seen once. This chain links TRBV29-1 with TRBJ2-7, with no clear D. With 5 bases removed from V and 1 base from J, the gap between germline ends came to 9 bases. The CDR3 extends over 12 amino acids. Germline V gives CDR1 SQVTM, CDR2 ANQGSEA. The CDR3 sequence is CSVLENSYEQYF. CDR3 nucleotides: TGCAGCGTTCTCGAGAATTCCTACGAGCAGTACTTC.

The CDR3 region is CASSIWRSSSYNSPLHF. For the CDR3, the DNA is TGTGCCAGTAGTATTTGGCGGAGTAGCTCCTATAATTCACCCCTCCACTTT. V is TRBV19 and J is TRBJ1-6; D ambiguous. V lost 3 bases to trimming and J lost 0 bases, with 12 bases between them. Germline V gene data show CDR1 as LNHDA and CDR2 as SQIVND (reference sequence). This CDR3 has 17 residues.

This rearrangement joins TRBV27 to TRBJ2-1, with 7 positions matching TRBD2. The CDR3 consists of 15 residues. V shed 3 bases, J shed 0 bases, and the junction held 2 bases outside the gene matches. Germline CDR1 and CDR2: MNHEY and SMNVEV (reference sequence). The CDR3 spells CASSFGGSSYNEQFF. CDR3 in DNA: TGTGCCAGCAGTTTCGGCGGGAGCTCCTACAATGAGCAGTTCTTC.

The genes are TRBV7-9 and TRBJ1-2, with D maybe TRBD1 (6 bases). Germline V CDR1 and CDR2: SEHNR, FQNEAQ (reference sequence). The V end was cut by 7 bases, the J end by 1 base, with 13 bases between. The CDR3 contains 14 residues. CDR3 loop: CASITNRVNYGYTF. The DNA of the CDR3 is TGTGCCAGCATAACCAACAGGGTTAACTATGGCTACACCTTC.

This chain joins TRBV27 and TRBJ1-1; D remains ambiguous. V lost 2 bases to trimming and J lost 7 bases, with 14 bases between them. This CDR3 has 14 amino acids. Germline CDR1 reads MNHEY; CDR2 reads SMNVEV (reference sequence). The CDR3 coding sequence is TGTGCCAGCAGTTTAAATCGGGTGTCAAATGAAGCTTTCTTT. This gives the protein CASSLNRVSNEAFF.

In DNA form, the CDR3 reads TGTGCCAGTAGTATGAGAGAAGACTATGGCTACACCTTC. Protein sequence: CASSMREDYGYTF. The chain employs TRBV19 and TRBJ1-2; D unclear. V lost 3 bases, J lost 3 bases, and 8 bases lay in between. The CDR3 totals 13 residues. Germline CDR1 reads LNHDA; CDR2 reads SQIVND (reference sequence).

This sequence joins TRBV6-1 and TRBJ2-5; D may be TRBD2 (6 bases). Germline-derived CDR1 and CDR2 are MNHNS and SASEGT. V was clipped by 5 bases and J by 12 bases, with 13 bases between them. The CDR3 extends over 11 amino acids. CDR3 in amino acids: CASSSAGWEYF. DNA for the CDR3: TGTGCCAGCAGTTCCGCGGGGTGGGAGTACTTC.

The chain carries TRBV4-3 and TRBJ2-7; D is perhaps TRBD1 (6 bases). The germline V gene encodes CDR1 LGHNA and CDR2 YSLEER. The CDR3 extends over 14 amino acids. V was cut by 0 bases and J by 3 bases, with 9 bases left in between. In nucleotides, the CDR3 is TGCGCCAGCAGCCAAGAACAGGGTCTCTACGAGCAGTACTTC. Translating gives CASSQEQGLYEQYF.

J is TRBJ2-1 and V is TRBV27; D not certain. This CDR3 has 11 residues. Germline V CDR1 and CDR2: MNHEY, SMNVEV (reference sequence). The V gene lost 4 bases and the J gene lost 9 bases, with 7 bases spanning the gap. The CDR3 DNA sequence: TGTGCCAGCAGTTCAAGCATTGAGCAGTTCTTC. This encodes CASSSSIEQFF.

The CDR3 reads CAISEFTGGDNEQFF. As DNA, the CDR3 is TGTGCCATCAGTGAGTTTACAGGGGGGGACAATGAGCAGTTCTTC. The V call is TRBV10-3, the J call TRBJ2-1; the D gene is possibly TRBD1 (8 bases). The CDR3 is 15 amino acids. The ends were cut back, 1 base at V and 5 bases at J, with 12 bases in the middle. Germline CDR1 reads ENHRY; CDR2 reads SYGVKD.

The chain recombines TRBV19 with TRBJ2-2; 8 bases are shared with TRBD1. The CDR3 loop spans 14 amino acids. Losses at the gene ends were 6 bases for V and 5 bases for J; bases not matched to a gene: 5. Looked up from germline, CDR1 is LNHDA and CDR2 is SQIVND (reference sequence). CDR3 DNA sequence: TGTGCCAGTAGGTGGACAGGGAGGACCGGGGAGCTGTTTTTT. Translation gives CASRWTGRTGELFF.

The V call is TRBV4-1, the J call TRBJ2-1; 10 bases map to TRBD2. The germline V gene encodes CDR1 MGHRA and CDR2 YSYEKL. The CDR3 consists of 14 residues. Germline trimming cut 8 bases from V and 6 bases from J; bases unmatched to any gene: 7. CDR3 amino acids: CASQREGPINEQFF. The CDR3 DNA reads as TGCGCCAGCCAGCGGGAGGGCCCTATCAATGAGCAGTTCTTC.

This clone has just a few counts. The gene calls are TRBV5-4 and TRBJ1-2; tentatively, D is TRBD1 (5 bases). The germline CDR1 and CDR2 sequences are SGHNT and YYREEE (reference sequence). CDR3 size: 14 residues. Trimming pared 4 bases from V and 1 base from J, leaving 11 bases between. CDR3 nucleotide sequence: TGTGCCAGCAGCGGGGACGGCAGTAACTATGGCTACACCTTC. This encodes CASSGDGSNYGYTF.

The rearrangement joins TRBV6-4 to TRBJ1-2; D not certain. Germline CDR1 and CDR2: MRHNA and SNTAGT. The V and J ends lost 8 bases and 1 base respectively, with 8 bases between them. The CDR3 has 12 amino acids. CDR3 loop: CASFGSNYGYTF. The CDR3 DNA reads TGTGCCAGCTTTGGGAGTAACTATGGCTACACCTTC.

The rearrangement links TRBV7-8 to TRBJ1-2; TRBD1 might be the D (6 bases). The germline V gene encodes CDR1 SGHVS and CDR2 FQNEAQ. V shed 0 bases and J shed 7 bases, with 18 bases lying between them. The CDR3 runs 16 residues. The CDR3 bases are TGTGCCAGCAGCTTAGCGGATGACGGGGGGCGAGGTGGCTACACCTTC. Protein product: CASSLADDGGRGGYTF.

J is TRBJ2-7 and V is TRBV5-1, with D perhaps TRBD1 (6 bases). V was pared by 4 bases and J by 4 bases, with 15 bases between. This CDR3 is 14 amino acids long. The germline CDR1 and CDR2 sequences are SGHRS and YFSETQ. The CDR3 protein is CASSIDRRSYEQYF. The CDR3 DNA reads as TGCGCCAGCAGCATTGACAGGCGGAGTTACGAGCAGTACTTC.